These 17 T cell receptor beta chains came from one sample sequenced in a study of technical replicates of blood from a few donors. The repertoire was sequenced with immunoSEQ multiplex PCR; TCRdb's copy has only in-frame clones and lacks some. The repertoire has tens of thousands of clones, over 90% of them found once; the top ten carry around 0.42%. The material sequenced was T cells isolated from PBMCs. All receptors come from a human donor in good health.

This clone was detected only once. V gene TRBV7-6 combines with J gene TRBJ1-2; TRBD1 agrees at 7 bases. V lost 3 bases, J lost 4 bases, and 2 bases stayed unmatched. The CDR3 has 13 amino acids. In germline, CDR1 is SGHVS, CDR2 FNYEAQ. CDR3 nucleotide sequence: TGTGCCAGCAGCTTCCGGGACAGCTATGGCTACACCTTC. This translates into CASSFRDSYGYTF.

This rearrangement joins TRBV7-2 to TRBJ2-6, with no clear D. The ends were cut back, 5 bases at V and 4 bases at J, with 9 bases in the middle. The CDR3 runs 14 residues. Germline CDR1 reads SGHTA; CDR2 reads FQGNSA. CDR3 coding DNA: TGTGCCAGCAGCCTAAAATCCGGGGCCAACGTCCTGACTTTC. As protein: CASSLKSGANVLTF.

This chain links TRBV19 with TRBJ2-7, with 8 bases that match TRBD2. The germline CDR1 and CDR2 sequences are LNHDA and SQIVND (reference sequence). The CDR3 has 14 residues. The V and J ends lost 6 bases and 3 bases, in that order; junction bases with no gene match: 7. The CDR3 DNA sequence: TGTGCCAGTAGCGGGGGGGGACCCTACTACGAGCAGTACTTC. The encoded protein is CASSGGGPYYEQYF.

The chain combines TRBV27 with TRBJ1-1, with unresolved D. Trimming removed 0 bases at V and 1 base at J, with 6 bases between. Germline lookup yields CDR1 MNHEY and CDR2 SMNVEV (reference sequence). The CDR3 has 14 amino acids. CDR3 nucleotide sequence: TGTGCCAGCAGTTTATCTGGCAGGAACACTGAAGCTTTCTTT. Protein product: CASSLSGRNTEAFF.

This chain uses TRBV30 with TRBJ2-7; D is perhaps TRBD1 (5 bases). V lost 1 base to trimming and J lost 6 bases, with 13 bases between them. There are 13 residues in the CDR3. Germline values: CDR1 GTSNPN, CDR2 SVGIG (reference sequence). CDR3 sequence reads: CAWSGGAPSEQYF. CDR3 DNA: TGTGCCTGGAGTGGTGGGGCCCCCTCCGAGCAGTACTTC.

The V and J genes are TRBV2 and TRBJ1-3; weak D call: TRBD1 (5 bases). The CDR3 has 13 amino acids. With 1 base removed from V and 8 bases from J, the gap between germline ends came to 9 bases. Germline loops: CDR1 SNHLY, CDR2 FYNNEI. The CDR3 DNA reads as TGTGCCAGCAGTGAAGATAAAGGGGACACCATATATTTT. Residues: CASSEDKGDTIYF.

V gene TRBV2 combines with J gene TRBJ2-3, with TRBD2 as a possible D gene (6 bases). V lost 9 bases and J 2 bases, leaving 12 bases between the germline ends. Germline V lookup: CDR1 SNHLY, CDR2 FYNNEI. CDR3 length: 13 amino acids. The CDR3 DNA is TGTGCCAGTCTCGGGGGTAACACAGATACGCAGTATTTT. Amino acids: CASLGGNTDTQYF.

The CDR3 spells CASSQDPGLAATDTQYF. The CDR3 DNA reads as TGCGCCAGCAGCCAAGATCCCGGACTAGCGGCCACAGATACGCAGTATTTT. The J gene is TRBJ2-3, the V gene TRBV4-3, with 10 positions matching TRBD2. J lost 2 bases, V lost 0 bases, and 5 bases had no gene match. CDR1 and CDR2 (germline): LGHNA, YSLEER. This CDR3 has 17 amino acids.

V is TRBV5-4 and J is TRBJ2-5; 9 nucleotides agree with TRBD2. This CDR3 contains 15 residues. The V gene's germline CDR1 is SGHNT and CDR2 YYREEE (reference sequence). The V and J ends lost 2 bases and 5 bases, in that order; junction bases with no gene match: 7. CDR3 region: CASSFGAGGDETQYF. CDR3 DNA sequence: TGTGCCAGCAGCTTCGGGGCGGGAGGGGACGAGACCCAGTACTTC.

J is TRBJ2-7 and V is TRBV6-6; possible D gene TRBD2, 5 bases. The germline V and J ends were trimmed by 2 bases and 1 base, with 9 bases remaining between them. This CDR3 is 14 amino acids long. The V gene's germline CDR1 is MNHNY and CDR2 SVGAGI (reference sequence). CDR3 nucleotides: TGTGCCAGCAGTTACGGGGAGTCTTCCTACGAGCAGTACTTC. Translated: CASSYGESSYEQYF.

V is TRBV7-3 and J is TRBJ1-1; 7 bases align to TRBD1. This CDR3 region has 13 residues. The germline V gene encodes CDR1 SGHTA and CDR2 FQGTGA. The V segment lost 4 bases and the J segment 1 base; nucleotides outside the gene matches: 0. CDR3 nucleotide sequence: TGTGCCAGCAGCTGGACAGGGAACACTGAAGCTTTCTTT. Residues: CASSWTGNTEAFF.

The chain has TRBV7-2 and TRBJ1-5; 10 bases line up with TRBD1. Germline lookup yields CDR1 SGHTA and CDR2 FQGNSA. Unmatched junction bases numbered 12, after V lost 6 bases and J lost 7 bases. The CDR3 spans 16 residues. The CDR3 region is CASSSIWDRGRQPQHF. The CDR3 region has the DNA TGTGCCAGCAGTTCAATTTGGGACAGGGGTAGGCAGCCCCAGCATTTT.

The CDR3 coding sequence is TGTGCCAGCAGCTTAGGTGACAGGGGGTTTGGTGAAGCTTTCTTT. It translates to CASSLGDRGFGEAFF. The gene calls are TRBV7-6 and TRBJ1-1, with TRBD1 identical over 9 bases. V dropped 1 base and J dropped 7; count of bases not matched to a gene: 7. The CDR3 loop spans 15 amino acids. The germline CDR1 and CDR2 sequences are SGHVS and FNYEAQ. The full variable domain, with the rest looked up from reference TRBV7-6 and TRBJ1-1, is GAGVSQSPRYKVTKRGQDVALRCDPISGHVSLYWYRQALGQGPEFLTYFNYEAQQDKSGLPNDRFSAERPEGSISTLTIQRTEQRDSAMYRCASSLGDRGFGEAFFGQGTRLTVV.

The CDR3 here is CASSSGGGPAGELFF. CDR3 DNA: TGTGCCAGCAGTTCGGGGGGAGGGCCCGCCGGGGAGCTGTTTTTT. The chain recombines TRBV28 with TRBJ2-2; 7 bases fit TRBD2. Germline lookup yields CDR1 MDHEN and CDR2 SYDVKM. The junction had 8 bases not matched to a gene; V was cut back by 4 bases and J by 6 bases. The CDR3 length is 15 residues.

The V gene is TRBV27, the J gene TRBJ2-7; 8 positions match TRBD2. Germline V gene lookup returns CDR1 MNHEY and CDR2 SMNVEV (reference sequence). Losses at the gene ends were 7 bases for V and 3 bases for J; bases not matched to a gene: 8. This CDR3 has 14 residues. The CDR3 DNA follows: TGTGCCAGCAATACCGGGACTAGTGTCTACGAGCAGTACTTC. The encoded protein is CASNTGTSVYEQYF.

V is TRBV7-3 and J is TRBJ2-5, with D unresolved. Trimming stripped 2 bases from V and 3 bases from J, with 10 bases between. Per the germline V gene, CDR1 is SGHTA and CDR2 is FQGTGA. The CDR3 totals 14 residues. The CDR3 DNA follows: TGTGCCAGCAGCTTAGGGCCCGAAAAAGAGACCCAGTACTTC. It yields the protein CASSLGPEKETQYF.

CDR3 DNA sequence: TGTGCCAGCAGCTGGGGGACAGGGGGATACAATGAGCAGTTCTTC. As protein: CASSWGTGGYNEQFF. The chain links TRBV5-6 to TRBJ2-1, with 11 bases aligning to TRBD1. The junction had 3 bases not matched to a gene; V was cut back by 3 bases and J by 4 bases. The CDR3 covers 15 residues. CDR1 SGHDT and CDR2 YYEEEE come from the germline V gene.